These T cell receptor beta chains were read from a single sample in a study of identical twins. Each CDR3 protein gets one entry after TCRdb re-called the 5' RACE reads with MiXCR. The profile shows hundreds of thousands of distinct CDR3 sequences, more than 13% of them singletons. Input material: memory (CD45RO+) T cells sorted from blood. These receptors all come from a woman aged 18-35 years in good health. CDR3s leave out the opening cysteine and the closing phenylalanine or tryptophan. Fields, in order: J gene, V gene, CDR3 protein.

J: TRBJ2-2
V: TRBV24-1
CDR3: ATSDPSSSGGRTGELF

J: TRBJ2-3
V: TRBV3-1
CDR3: ASSQVSHTQY

J: TRBJ2-3
V: TRBV7-9
CDR3: ASSPSGNTDTQY

J: TRBJ2-3
V: TRBV11-2
CDR3: ASSPFGTSTDTQY

J: TRBJ2-1
V: TRBV12-3/TRBV12-4
CDR3: ASSSLLAEFYNEQF

J: TRBJ2-7
V: TRBV3-1
CDR3: ASSQVIGSPEQY

J: TRBJ2-2
V: TRBV6-2/TRBV6-3
CDR3: ASSYSGRAPGELF

J: TRBJ2-7
V: TRBV12-3/TRBV12-4
CDR3: ASSKGLAGGYEQY

J: TRBJ2-7
V: TRBV7-2
CDR3: ASSPLGGDHEQY

J: TRBJ1-2
V: TRBV28
CDR3: ASSSRQGDT

J: TRBJ2-2
V: TRBV18
CDR3: ASSFAIPGTGELF

J: TRBJ1-1
V: TRBV7-8
CDR3: ASSYGTGGPEAF

J: TRBJ1-2
V: TRBV5-6
CDR3: ASSMGLGPKNYGYT

J: TRBJ1-1
V: TRBV5-1
CDR3: ASRHGGIRANTEAF

J: TRBJ2-3
V: TRBV10-3
CDR3: AISDPLGGTSGRTGTDTQY

J: TRBJ1-2
V: TRBV6-1
CDR3: ASSELGGGAGYT

J: TRBJ2-2
V: TRBV5-5
CDR3: ASSLYSGGIAGELF

J: TRBJ1-1
V: TRBV10-3
CDR3: AILGQGDTEAF

J: TRBJ2-7
V: TRBV2
CDR3: ASDGLAHSYEQY

J: TRBJ2-7
V: TRBV14
CDR3: ASSHFGEQY

J: TRBJ2-2
V: TRBV25-1
CDR3: ASTGAGELF

J: TRBJ1-5
V: TRBV18
CDR3: ASSADRLRKH

J: TRBJ2-3
V: TRBV6-2/TRBV6-3
CDR3: ASSYSTDPSGGDTDTQY

J: TRBJ2-1
V: TRBV5-1
CDR3: ASSLDGRWEKNEQF

J: TRBJ2-7
V: TRBV12-5
CDR3: ASGVPDLIGAGFYEQY

J: TRBJ2-7
V: TRBV6-6
CDR3: ASSYSRYEQY

J: TRBJ2-3
V: TRBV4-1
CDR3: ASSPPIQLAGEEDTQY

J: TRBJ1-2
V: TRBV20-1
CDR3: SARDWGDGT

J: TRBJ2-7
V: TRBV12-3/TRBV12-4
CDR3: ASSFGKLSVSSHYEQY

J: TRBJ2-3
V: TRBV15
CDR3: ATSREREGFADTQY

J: TRBJ2-7
V: TRBV20-1
CDR3: SARDRMDFGAHEQY

J: TRBJ2-1
V: TRBV5-1
CDR3: ASSMRTGPLYNEQF

J: TRBJ2-1
V: TRBV20-1
CDR3: SARGRDSLRNEQF

J: TRBJ2-5
V: TRBV11-3
CDR3: ASSPSRGGGETQY

J: TRBJ2-1
V: TRBV12-3/TRBV12-4
CDR3: ASRAGTSSYNEQF

J: TRBJ1-2
V: TRBV7-2
CDR3: ASRHGEWGDGYT

J: TRBJ2-2
V: TRBV6-2/TRBV6-3
CDR3: ASSPPRGGTGELF

J: TRBJ2-1
V: TRBV5-1
CDR3: ASRTSAGDNEQF

J: TRBJ1-2
V: TRBV29-1
CDR3: SVGSENGYT

J: TRBJ2-7
V: TRBV5-4
CDR3: ASSENRGVEQY

J: TRBJ2-3
V: TRBV29-1
CDR3: SVWGTSGSGDTQY

J: TRBJ1-1
V: TRBV29-1
CDR3: SVERVGMNTEAF

J: TRBJ1-1
V: TRBV29-1
CDR3: SGFNTEAF

J: TRBJ2-7
V: TRBV12-3/TRBV12-4
CDR3: ASRPTGAYEQY

J: TRBJ2-7
V: TRBV7-9
CDR3: ATRRTGATYEQY

J: TRBJ2-2
V: TRBV4-3
CDR3: ASSLGQGIPGELF

J: TRBJ2-7
V: TRBV29-1
CDR3: SGSRGYEQY

J: TRBJ2-1
V: TRBV20-1
CDR3: SAPRDGNGEQF

J: TRBJ1-4
V: TRBV15
CDR3: ATRRRGANEKLF

J: TRBJ2-7
V: TRBV6-5
CDR3: ASSYHGPDRGYEQY

J: TRBJ2-7
V: TRBV6-2/TRBV6-3
CDR3: ASSYSLNREGTYEQY

J: TRBJ1-1
V: TRBV5-1
CDR3: ASSLDRMNTEAF